One and the same sample provided the 13 T cell receptor beta chains below, sequenced in a study of OX40 agonist ivuxolimab in advanced cancers. Profiling relied on immunoSEQ multiplex PCR, and the TCRdb table lists in-frame clones only, not all of them. The data show 82,000 or so clones, just under 95% seen once. The material was CD4+ or CD8+ T cells sorted from blood, obtained in a trial of the OX40 agonist ivuxolimab. These receptor sequences come from an adult with an advanced solid tumor such as melanoma, head and neck, liver or kidney cancer.

The rearrangement links TRBV30 to TRBJ2-1, with D perhaps TRBD1 (6 bases). Germline CDR1 reads GTSNPN; CDR2 reads SVGIG (reference sequence). Trimming left V 4 bases short and J 9 bases short, with 22 bases between. This CDR3 contains 15 residues. In DNA, the CDR3 is TGTGCCTGGATCCGGACAGTTTTAGGTGTTAGTGAGCAGTTCTTC. The encoded protein is CAWIRTVLGVSEQFF.

CDR3 nucleotides: TGTGCCAGCAGTGGACAAGAGACCCAGTACTTC. Encoded protein: CASSGQETQYF. The chain has TRBV6-1 and TRBJ2-5, with D uncertain. The V and J ends lost 4 bases and 2 bases respectively, with 2 bases between them. CDR1 MNHNS and CDR2 SASEGT come from the germline V gene. The CDR3 is made up of 11 amino acids.

The chain employs TRBV19 and TRBJ2-2; D unresolved. The CDR3 sequence is 15 residues long. V dropped 7 bases and J dropped 4 bases, with 16 bases sitting between them. CDR1 LNHDA and CDR2 SQIVND come from the germline V gene (reference sequence). The CDR3 region has the DNA TGTGCCAGTAATCTATTGCCGGGTCCCACCGGGGAGCTGTTTTTT. Encoded protein: CASNLLPGPTGELFF.

This chain joins TRBV7-2 and TRBJ2-3, with D possibly being TRBD2 (5 bases). The germline V gene has CDR1 SGHTA and CDR2 FQGNSA. The V gene lost 2 bases and the J gene lost 8 bases, with 17 bases spanning the gap. This CDR3 is 15 amino acids long. The CDR3 protein is CASSLSVPGLATQYF. CDR3 in DNA: TGTGCCAGCAGCTTATCGGTCCCGGGATTGGCTACGCAGTATTTT.

The genes are TRBV28 and TRBJ2-5; no clear D. Per germline, CDR1 MDHEN and CDR2 SYDVKM. The V end was cut by 5 bases, the J end by 7 bases, with 8 bases between. The CDR3 is 11 amino acids. In DNA form, the CDR3 reads TGTGCCAGCAGTGCATTCGGGACCCAGTACTTC. Translation: CASSAFGTQYF.

CDR3 DNA: TGTGCCAGTAGTATAGATCCGACGATCCCAGAGACCCAGTACTTC. Protein sequence: CASSIDPTIPETQYF. V gene TRBV19 combines with J gene TRBJ2-5; D gene ambiguous. V was shortened by 0 bases and J by 4 bases, with 12 bases between the two germline ends. Germline values: CDR1 LNHDA, CDR2 SQIVND (reference sequence). The CDR3 extends over 15 amino acids.

This chain links TRBV10-2 with TRBJ2-5; no clear D. CDR1 is WSHSY, CDR2 SAAADI, per germline. V shed 6 bases and J shed 2 bases, with 4 bases lying between them. CDR3 length equals 11 residues. The CDR3 loop is CASSLQETQYF. Written as DNA, the CDR3 is TGCGCCAGCAGCTTACAAGAGACCCAGTACTTC.

The chain employs TRBV4-2 and TRBJ2-2; tentative D call: TRBD2 (6 bases). V lost 0 bases and J lost 1, with 9 bases in between. The CDR3 covers 16 residues. Germline V CDR1 and CDR2: LGHNA, YNFKEQ. CDR3 nucleotides: TGTGCCAGCAGCCAAGATGTGGGGGGGAACACCGGGGAGCTGTTTTTT. It specifies CASSQDVGGNTGELFF.

The J gene is TRBJ1-1, the V gene TRBV27; no clear D gene. This CDR3 spans 14 amino acids. The V gene lost 0 bases and the J gene lost 0 bases, with 5 bases spanning the gap. Germline CDR1 and CDR2: MNHEY and SMNVEV (reference sequence). The CDR3 DNA is TGTGCCAGCAGTTTATCAAGAGTGAACACTGAAGCTTTCTTT. It is translated as CASSLSRVNTEAFF.

The chain links TRBV12-5 to TRBJ1-6; 8 bases map to TRBD1. Germline lookup yields CDR1 LGHNT and CDR2 FRNRAP. The CDR3 is made up of 13 amino acids. Here the CDR3 DNA reads TGTGCCGTTCCCCGGGACAGGAATTCACCCCTCCACTTT. Residues: CAVPRDRNSPLHF.

The J gene is TRBJ2-2, the V gene TRBV10-2, with D perhaps TRBD2 (5 bases). Between the trimmed V and J ends, which lost 2 bases and 8 bases, there was a span of 6 bases. Germline loops: CDR1 WSHSY, CDR2 SAAADI. The CDR3 has 12 amino acids. CDR3 amino acids: CASSEREGELFF. CDR3 nucleotides: TGCGCCAGCAGTGAGAGGGAGGGGGAGCTGTTTTTT.

The chain carries TRBV5-1 and TRBJ2-5, with D hard to call. Trimming cost V 2 bases and J 5 bases, with 13 bases left between them. The CDR3 totals 14 residues. Looked up from germline, CDR1 is SGHRS and CDR2 is YFSETQ. The CDR3 loop is CASSFGLAFETQYF. CDR3 sequence (DNA): TGCGCCAGCAGCTTCGGATTAGCATTTGAGACCCAGTACTTC.

This chain joins TRBV29-1 and TRBJ1-2; the D gene is possibly TRBD1 (6 bases). Germline V gives CDR1 SQVTM, CDR2 ANQGSEA. Trimming stripped 4 bases from V and 1 base from J, with 10 bases between. The CDR3 length is 13 residues. The CDR3 loop is CSVASRGNYGYTF. The CDR3 DNA is TGCAGCGTTGCTAGCAGGGGTAACTATGGCTACACCTTC.